This T cell receptor beta chain derives from a study of T cell changes during pregnancy in multiple sclerosis. Assay used: immunoSEQ multiplex PCR; TCRdb lists only in-frame clones, some missing. The profile shows tens of thousands of clones, more than 70% of them singletons. The CDR3 is made up of 13 amino acids. Trimming shortened V by 1 base and J by 3 bases, and 7 bases separated the two germline ends. Germline CDR1 and CDR2: SGHAT and FQNNGV. The receptor comes from a female donor in good health, enrolled as a control in a pregnancy study. The chain couples TRBV11-2 to TRBJ2-7; no firm D call. The material was CD8+ T cells from peripheral blood mononuclear cells, obtained after pregnancy. CDR3 DNA sequence: TGTGCCAGCAGCTTAGGGGCTGGCTACGAGCAGTACTTC. It specifies CASSLGAGYEQYF.